The rows below give T cell receptor beta chains drawn from one sample of a study of T-cell memory formation after mild COVID-19. Each CDR3 protein is one row after TCRdb ran MiXCR on the 5' RACE reads. The top ten hold 20% to 25% of the sample, which has 300,000 or so distinct CDR3 sequences, about 17% seen once. What was sequenced was PBMCs or a T cell subset sorted from them (not recorded which). All receptors derive from a man younger than 35 who had mild COVID-19 (a few samples of this study predate the infection). Cell type and time point are not known. The CDR3 runs from the conserved cysteine through the conserved F or W. A D gene is named only where the DNA matches it firmly. Size tells how often a clone was seen (once, few, many) or the class of an expanded clone, and some rows leave it out.

V	size	J	D	DNA	CDR3
TRBV7-9	.	TRBJ1-3	.	TGTGCCAGCAGCTTATGGGGCGGAAGGAACACCATATATTTT	CASSLWGGRNTIYF
TRBV9	few	TRBJ1-2	.	TGTGCCAGCTCGGGGAGGCGTCAGCATGGCTACACCTTC	CASSGRRQHGYTF
TRBV10-3	.	TRBJ2-3	TRBD2	TGTGCCGTTCAGGAACCGACTAGCGGGGGGGCAAATACGCAGTATTTT	CAVQEPTSGGANTQYF
TRBV12-3/TRBV12-4	few	TRBJ2-5	TRBD2	TGTGCCAGCAGTCCCCGGGACGGGCGGGGGGAGACCCAGTACTTC	CASSPRDGRGETQYF
TRBV7-9	.	TRBJ2-7	TRBD1	TGTGCCAGCACTTCAAGGGGGACAGGGGCTGACGAGCAGTACTTC	CASTSRGTGADEQYF
TRBV6-5	few	TRBJ2-1	TRBD2	TGTGCCAGCAGTTATTTGGGGGGGTTATACAATGAGCAGTTCTTC	CASSYLGGLYNEQFF
TRBV6-2/TRBV6-3	many	TRBJ1-4	.	TGTGCCAGCAGTCCCGCGGATGAAAAACTGTTTTTT	CASSPADEKLFF
TRBV24-1	.	TRBJ2-5	TRBD2	TGTGCCACCGGGGTAGCGGGGGGAGAGACCCAGTACTTC	CATGVAGGETQYF
TRBV7-9	many	TRBJ2-3	.	TGTGCCAGCTCCGATACGCAGTATTTT	CASSDTQYF
TRBV4-2	few	TRBJ1-2	TRBD1	TGTGCCAGCAGCCAAGACCGGGACAGGGGGTATGGCTACACCTTC	CASSQDRDRGYGYTF
TRBV20-1	many	TRBJ2-7	.	TGCAGTGCTAGAAGCGTCCTTAGCTACGAGCAGTACTTC	CSARSVLSYEQYF
TRBV7-9	few	TRBJ2-3	TRBD2	TGTGCCAGCAGCTGGACATGGGGACTAGCGGGGGGGCGCGACTCGGCAGATACGCAGTATTTT	CASSWTWGLAGGRDSADTQYF
TRBV29-1	few	TRBJ2-7	TRBD1	TGCAGCGTTGACAGGACAGGGGGCGAGCAGTACTTC	CSVDRTGGEQYF
TRBV3-1	few	TRBJ1-1	.	TGTGCCAGCAGCCTAAGGGGTCTCACGGCCGTCAGGAAGAACACTGAAGCTTTCTTT	CASSLRGLTAVRKNTEAFF
TRBV6-5	few	TRBJ2-5	.	TGTGCCAGCAGTTACTTGGCCAGGTCAGGAGAGACCCAGTACTTC	CASSYLARSGETQYF
TRBV29-1	.	TRBJ1-2	.	TGCAGCGTTGAGCTTCATCCGGGACACCCCAACTATGGCTACACCTTC	CSVELHPGHPNYGYTF
TRBV7-2	few	TRBJ2-1	.	TGTGCCAGCAGCTTCTCGGGGACCCAGGTCTCCTACAATGAGCAGTTCTTC	CASSFSGTQVSYNEQFF
TRBV27	many	TRBJ1-1	.	TGTGCCAGCAGTTTACAGGGGAGAGGGACTGAAGCTTTCTTT	CASSLQGRGTEAFF
TRBV6-5	.	TRBJ2-2	TRBD1	TGTGCCAGCACTAGAAGGACAGGCACCATGAACACCGGGGAGCTGTTTTTT	CASTRRTGTMNTGELFF
TRBV6-5	.	TRBJ2-7	TRBD2	TGTGCCAGCAGTTACTCTACTAGCGGGTGCTCCTACGAGCAGTACTTC	CASSYSTSGCSYEQYF
TRBV12-3/TRBV12-4	.	TRBJ2-3	.	TGTGCCAGCAGTTTTAGGCGGGGCCACACAGATACGCAGTATTTT	CASSFRRGHTDTQYF
TRBV12-3/TRBV12-4	few	TRBJ2-4	.	TGTGCCAGCAGTTTGAATCAAAAAAACATTCAGTACTTC	CASSLNQKNIQYF
TRBV29-1	.	TRBJ1-1	.	TGCAGCGTTGGAGGGCGGCCGAACACTGAAGCTTTCTTT	CSVGGRPNTEAFF
TRBV4-1	.	TRBJ2-7	.	TGCGCCAGCAGCCAAGAAAAACTACCCTCCTACGAGCAGTACTTC	CASSQEKLPSYEQYF
TRBV5-4	.	TRBJ1-1	.	TGTGCCAGCAGTCCCGGAGGGGTCTCCATGAACACTGAAGCTTTCTTT	CASSPGGVSMNTEAFF
TRBV7-8	few	TRBJ1-5	.	TGTGCCAGCAGCCAGCGGGCGGGGGAGTGGGGCAATCAGCCCCAGCATTTT	CASSQRAGEWGNQPQHF